The source of this T cell receptor (beta chain) is a study of blood T cell repertoires in COVID-19. Study summary: Material from acute and convalescent COVID-19 was sourced from the United States, Italy and Spain.

Profiled with immunoSEQ multiplex PCR; TCRdb holds only in-frame clones, not every one. The table records about 160,000 clones, approximately 83% of them present only once. The germline gives CDR1 ENHRY, CDR2 SYGVKD. CDR3 length equals 14 residues. V lost 11 bases and J lost 1; bases outside the gene matches: 6. What was sequenced was peripheral blood. This clonotype originated in a woman of 80 years or more with active or convalescent COVID-19. The V gene is TRBV10-3, the J gene TRBJ2-2; 8 nucleotides agree with TRBD1. CDR3 in amino acids: CAVSDRENTGELFF. The DNA for the CDR3 is TGTGCCGTTTCGGACAGGGAGAACACCGGGGAGCTGTTTTTT.